Listed below are T cell receptor beta chains from one sample, sequenced in a study of shared clonotypes between healthy human individuals. The data were produced by immunoSEQ multiplex PCR, yet TCRdb's version contains in-frame clones alone and is incomplete. The sample has roughly 1.5 million clones, 98% seen once. Specimen: naive CD4+ T cells sorted from blood. These receptors came from a man aged 30 to 45 in good health. The CDR3 runs from the conserved cysteine through the conserved F or W. The order of the fields is clone size, J gene, D gene, V gene, CDR3 protein, CDR3 DNA. A D gene is named only where the DNA matches it firmly. Size tells how often a clone was seen (once, few, many) or the class of an expanded clone, and some rows leave it out.

- TRBJ2-3 TRBD1 TRBV15 CATSRDPTAGQGLRGTQYF TGTGCCACCAGCAGAGATCCGACGGCGGGACAGGGTCTGAGGGGGACGCAGTATTTT
- TRBJ2-1 TRBD2 TRBV27 CASSLTRETSYNEQFF TGTGCCAGCAGTTTAACGCGGGAGACTAGCTACAATGAGCAGTTCTTC
- TRBJ1-1 - TRBV6-1 CASPEEAFNTEAFF TGTGCCAGCCCCGAAGAGGCTTTTAACACTGAAGCTTTCTTT
- TRBJ2-1 TRBD2 TRBV7-2 CASSFSSGGYNEQFF TGTGCCAGCAGCTTTTCTAGCGGGGGGTACAATGAGCAGTTCTTC
- TRBJ2-1 - TRBV18 CASSPRHDEQFF TGTGCCAGCTCACCACGTCACGACGAGCAGTTCTTC
- TRBJ2-3 TRBD2 TRBV18 CASSPGPRTSGRIDTQYF TGTGCCAGCTCACCGGGTCCCAGGACTAGCGGGAGAATAGATACGCAGTATTTT
- TRBJ1-2 - TRBV28 CASSLPGLPYGYTF TGTGCCAGCAGTCTCCCCGGGTTGCCCTATGGCTACACCTTC
- TRBJ2-3 TRBD1 TRBV18 CASSPGTGSGTDTQYF TGTGCCAGCTCACCAGGGACAGGGTCTGGCACAGATACGCAGTATTTT
- TRBJ2-1 - TRBV5-1 CASSYTESSYNEQFF TGCGCCAGCAGCTATACCGAGAGCTCCTACAATGAGCAGTTCTTC
- TRBJ2-7 TRBD2 TRBV6-5 CASSRAGGPYEQYF TGTGCCAGCAGTAGAGCGGGAGGGCCCTACGAGCAGTACTTC
- TRBJ2-1 - TRBV28 CASSTTRPRDEQFF TGTGCCAGCAGTACGACTAGACCGCGAGATGAGCAGTTCTTC
- TRBJ2-7 - TRBV19 CASTAGSSSYEQYF TGTGCCAGTACGGCCGGGAGTAGCTCCTACGAGCAGTACTTC
- TRBJ2-2 - TRBV11-2 CASSFGLRNTGELFF TGTGCCAGCAGCTTCGGGCTAAGAAACACCGGGGAGCTGTTTTTT
- TRBJ2-2 - TRBV29-1 CSVPRGANTGELFF TGCAGCGTCCCCCGCGGGGCAAACACCGGGGAGCTGTTTTTT
- TRBJ1-2 TRBD1 TRBV5-1 CASSKGTDQLYGYTF TGCGCCAGCAGCAAAGGGACAGACCAACTATATGGCTACACCTTC
- TRBJ2-3 TRBD2 TRBV5-1 CASSLGLAELTDTQYF TGCGCCAGCAGCTTGGGACTAGCGGAACTCACAGATACGCAGTATTTT
- TRBJ1-2 TRBD1 TRBV6-5 CASSLRGPPYGYTF TGTGCCAGCAGCCTCAGGGGGCCCCCCTATGGCTACACCTTC
- TRBJ2-7 TRBD2 TRBV5-1 CASRRTSGRLGEQYF TGCGCCAGCAGACGGACTAGCGGGCGACTAGGGGAGCAGTACTTC
- TRBJ2-1 - TRBV14 CASSRWINNEQFF TGTGCCAGCAGTCGTTGGATTAACAATGAGCAGTTCTTC
- TRBJ1-1 - TRBV10-3 CASTAGTEAFF TGTGCCAGTACGGCGGGGACTGAAGCTTTCTTT
- TRBJ2-7 TRBD1 TRBV10-3 CAIRRDRGFYEQYF TGTGCCATCAGGAGGGACAGGGGGTTCTACGAGCAGTACTTC
- TRBJ2-2 TRBD1 TRBV2 CASRQGHSNTGELFF TGTGCCAGCAGACAGGGGCACTCGAACACCGGGGAGCTGTTTTTT
- TRBJ2-5 - TRBV5-1 CASSFNQETQYF TGCGCCAGCAGCTTTAACCAAGAGACCCAGTACTTC
- TRBJ1-1 - TRBV6-1 CASKLGVKTEAFF TGTGCCAGCAAACTGGGAGTGAAGACTGAAGCTTTCTTT
once TRBJ1-1 - TRBV6-1 CASQWNLNTEAFF TGTGCCTCTCAGTGGAACTTGAACACTGAAGCTTTCTTT
- TRBJ1-1 - TRBV7-7 CASSFSSNTEAFF TGTGCTAGCAGCTTCAGTTCGAACACTGAAGCTTTCTTT
once TRBJ2-3 - TRBV6-1 CASSERRRASTDTQYF TGTGCCAGCAGTGAACGCCGTCGTGCTAGTACAGATACGCAGTATTTT
- TRBJ2-3 TRBD2 TRBV7-9 CASSRRRGLAGVDTQYF TGTGCCAGCAGCCGACGTAGGGGACTAGCGGGGGTTGATACGCAGTATTTT
- TRBJ2-5 - TRBV7-3 CASSLSLKETQYF TGTGCCAGCAGCTTGAGTCTAAAAGAGACCCAGTACTTC
- TRBJ1-5 - TRBV2 CASSEVGGRVDQPQHF TGTGCCAGCAGTGAGGTTGGAGGGAGGGTCGATCAGCCCCAGCATTTT
- TRBJ2-7 - TRBV27 CASSLFSIDIAKRTTSSYEQYF TGTGCCAGCAGTTTATTCTCTATAGACATAGCAAAACGGACTACTAGCTCCTACGAGCAGTACTTC
- TRBJ2-7 - TRBV11-2 CASSLDRSVQYF TGTGCCAGCAGCTTAGATAGGTCAGTACAGTACTTC
- TRBJ2-3 TRBD2 TRBV5-1 CASSLEVRTSDFTDTQYF TGCGCCAGCAGCTTGGAGGTGAGGACTAGCGATTTCACAGATACGCAGTATTTT
- TRBJ2-2 - TRBV27 CASSFRGGELFF TGTGCCAGCAGTTTCAGGGGCGGGGAGCTGTTTTTT
once TRBJ2-1 - TRBV19 CASRTVGSGAGGEQFF TGTGCCAGTAGGACCGTTGGGTCGGGCGCTGGTGGTGAGCAGTTCTTC
- TRBJ2-1 TRBD2 TRBV11-3 CASSLEVSGSRVYEQFF TGTGCCAGCAGCTTAGAGGTTAGCGGGAGTAGAGTCTATGAGCAGTTCTTC
- TRBJ2-1 - TRBV28 CASSLGIADGEQFF TGTGCCAGCAGTTTAGGGATAGCGGACGGTGAGCAGTTCTTC
- TRBJ2-7 - TRBV5-8 CASSFKQGSREQYF TGTGCCAGCAGCTTCAAACAGGGATCTAGAGAGCAGTACTTC
- TRBJ2-7 TRBD1 TRBV5-1 CASSWDRLNEQYF TGCGCCAGCAGCTGGGACAGATTAAACGAGCAGTACTTC